Shown below are 17 T cell receptor beta chains from a single sample sequenced in a study of cytomegalovirus exposure and HLA in healthy donors (TCRdb year 2017). Libraries were prepared through the immunoSEQ multiplex PCR assay. For the multiplex PCR, a mixture combining 60 forward primers for TCR Vbeta segments and 13 reverse primers for TCR Jbeta segments was used. As stored in TCRdb, this immuneACCESS dataset retains in-frame rearrangements with V and J assigned. A fraction of the clones does not appear; measured against another copy, unresolved V genes explain less than half of the discrepancy, and the remainder lacks a known reason. This sample's clone table shows roughly 65,000 clones. The ten largest clones take up approximately 16% of the sample. Sequences were obtained from PBMCs. These receptors all come from a boy aged 5-17 years in good health and CMV-seronegative.

The chain joins TRBV6-5 to TRBJ1-2; TRBD1 matches 7 bases. CDR3 length equals 15 residues. With 8 bases clipped from V and 5 bases from J, the junction kept 14 bases outside the gene matches. Per germline, CDR1 MNHEY and CDR2 SVGAGI. In DNA form, the CDR3 reads TGTGCCAGCCACTACTCCGACAGGGAGCTGTATGGCTACACCTTC. Translated, it gives CASHYSDRELYGYTF.

V gene TRBV19 combines with J gene TRBJ1-5; D ambiguous. Germline assignment: CDR1 LNHDA and CDR2 SQIVND (reference sequence). V lost 6 bases and J lost 0, with 12 bases in between. The CDR3 is made up of 15 amino acids. Here the CDR3 DNA reads TGTGCCAGTAGAAGCCAAGGAGCTAGCAATCAGCCCCAGCATTTT. This codes for CASRSQGASNQPQHF.

This rearrangement joins TRBV6-5 to TRBJ1-5, with D hard to call. CDR1 and CDR2 (germline): MNHEY, SVGAGI. The CDR3 spans 14 residues. V was cut by 4 bases and J by 2 bases, with 9 bases left in between. CDR3 bases: TGTGCCAGCAGTTCCACAGTAGGCAATCAGCCCCAGCATTTT. Its protein product is CASSSTVGNQPQHF.

V and J are TRBV6-5 and TRBJ1-1; a possible D gene is TRBD1 (5 bases). Trimming cost V 6 bases and J 3 bases, with 17 bases left between them. CDR3 length: 15 residues. Per germline, CDR1 MNHEY and CDR2 SVGAGI. CDR3 amino acids: CASRRRGARDTEAFF. The CDR3, as DNA: TGTGCCAGCAGGAGACGCGGGGCGCGCGACACTGAAGCTTTCTTT.

The chain carries TRBV4-2 and TRBJ2-1; 14 bases align to TRBD2. Trimming took 1 base from V and 4 from J; bases not matched to a gene: 9. The CDR3 is 19 amino acids. CDR1 is LGHNA, CDR2 YNFKEQ, per germline. CDR3 loop: CASSQVRGLAGGSYNEQFF. CDR3 DNA: TGTGCCAGCAGCCAAGTACGAGGACTAGCGGGGGGTTCTTACAATGAGCAGTTCTTC.

The genes are TRBV7-9 and TRBJ1-1; D is perhaps TRBD1 (5 bases). The CDR3 length is 14 residues. Per germline, CDR1 SEHNR and CDR2 FQNEAQ (reference sequence). Trimming removed 4 bases from V and 5 bases from J, with 14 bases in between. The CDR3 bases are TGTGCCAGCAGCTCGGAGGGGAGGAAAACTGAAGCTTTCTTT. Amino acids: CASSSEGRKTEAFF.

The J gene is TRBJ1-6, the V gene TRBV10-3; 11 bases align to TRBD1. CDR1 is ENHRY and CDR2 is SYGVKD in the germline V gene. The CDR3 contains 16 residues. V trimming: 2 bases; J trimming: 9 bases; junction bases outside the gene matches: 6. CDR3 in amino acids: CAISEPPGQGGSPLHF. In DNA, the CDR3 is TGTGCCATCAGTGAGCCGCCGGGACAGGGGGGTTCACCCCTCCACTTT.

V usage is TRBV7-9 and J usage is TRBJ1-1; D remains unclear. V was trimmed by 10 bases and J by 0 bases, leaving 9 bases between them. From germline, CDR1 is SEHNR and CDR2 FQNEAQ (reference sequence). CDR3 length: 12 amino acids. The DNA for the CDR3 is TGTGCCACCATAGAAGTGAACACTGAAGCTTTCTTT. As protein: CATIEVNTEAFF.

The rearrangement joins TRBV19 to TRBJ2-1; maybe TRBD2 (6 bases). The ends were cut back, 4 bases at V and 2 bases at J, with 9 bases in the middle. CDR3 length equals 14 residues. CDR1 is LNHDA and CDR2 is SQIVND in the germline V gene (reference sequence). For the CDR3, the DNA is TGTGCCAGTAGTACCGGGAGCCCCTACAATGAGCAGTTCTTC. Translated, it gives CASSTGSPYNEQFF. Full variable domain (outside the CDR3, taken from reference TRBV19 and TRBJ2-1): DGGITQSPKYLFRKEGQNVTLSCEQNLNHDAMYWYRQDPGQGLRLIYYSQIVNDFQKGDIAEGYSVSREKKESFPLTVTSAQKNPTAFYLCASSTGSPYNEQFFGPGTRLTVL.

The chain combines TRBV27 with TRBJ1-1, with 8 bases fitting TRBD1. With 5 bases clipped from V and 4 bases from J, the junction kept 6 bases outside the gene matches. This CDR3 has 14 residues. CDR1 is MNHEY, CDR2 SMNVEV, per germline (reference sequence). CDR3 amino acids: CASSTLTGGTEAFF. CDR3 in DNA: TGTGCCAGCAGTACATTAACAGGGGGCACTGAAGCTTTCTTT.

The chain recombines TRBV19 with TRBJ2-1; 10 nucleotides match TRBD1. The CDR3 spans 15 residues. V was pared by 2 bases and J by 8 bases, with 6 bases of the junction left unmatched. Germline lookup yields CDR1 LNHDA and CDR2 SQIVND (reference sequence). The CDR3 region is CASSIPGQGLDEQFF. CDR3 coding DNA: TGTGCCAGTAGTATACCGGGACAGGGGTTGGATGAGCAGTTCTTC.

This chain uses TRBV27 with TRBJ1-2, with 9 bases aligning to TRBD1. From germline, CDR1 is MNHEY and CDR2 SMNVEV (reference sequence). The CDR3 runs 14 residues. After removal of 3 bases from V and 6 bases from J, the junction contained 5 bases not matched to a gene. DNA of the CDR3: TGTGCCAGCAGTTTTGGGACAGGGAGTGATGGCTACACCTTC. Encoded protein: CASSFGTGSDGYTF.

This chain links TRBV5-5 with TRBJ2-1, with 10 bases aligning to TRBD2. Germline trimming cut 4 bases from V and 7 bases from J; bases unmatched to any gene: 14. CDR1 is SGHKS, CDR2 YYEKEE, per germline (reference sequence). This CDR3 has 17 amino acids. CDR3 nucleotide sequence: TGTGCCAGCAGCCGGTATAAAAGCGGGGGGGCCCGGAATGAGCAGTTCTTC. Translation gives CASSRYKSGGARNEQFF.

The chain has TRBV19 and TRBJ2-1; 7 nucleotides match TRBD2. V shed 7 bases, J shed 9 bases, and the junction held 9 bases outside the gene matches. Looked up from germline, CDR1 is LNHDA and CDR2 is SQIVND (reference sequence). CDR3 length: 13 amino acids. The CDR3 region has the DNA TGTGCCAGTAACGAGGGAGGGCTGCGTGAGCAGTTCTTC. Its translation is CASNEGGLREQFF. The whole variable domain, remainder taken from reference TRBV19 and TRBJ2-1, is DGGITQSPKYLFRKEGQNVTLSCEQNLNHDAMYWYRQDPGQGLRLIYYSQIVNDFQKGDIAEGYSVSREKKESFPLTVTSAQKNPTAFYLCASNEGGLREQFFGPGTRLTVL.

V is TRBV7-2 and J is TRBJ2-7, with TRBD2 matching 12 bases. J gave up 3 bases and V 5 bases, and 5 bases lay outside the gene matches. CDR3 length: 15 residues. CDR1 is SGHTA, CDR2 FQGNSA, per germline. The CDR3 bases are TGTGCCAGCAGCCTACTAGCGGGAGGAATCTACGAGCAGTACTTC. Encoded protein: CASSLLAGGIYEQYF. Full variable domain (rest looked up from reference TRBV7-2 and TRBJ2-7): GAGVSQSPSNKVTEKGKDVELRCDPISGHTALYWYRQSLGQGLEFLIYFQGNSAPDKSGLPSDRFSAERTGGSVSTLTIQRTQQEDSAVYLCASSLLAGGIYEQYFGPGTRLTVT.

The V gene is TRBV7-2, the J gene TRBJ2-7; 12 nucleotides align to TRBD2. The CDR3 has 15 amino acids. Germline-derived CDR1 and CDR2 are SGHTA and FQGNSA. V was pared by 0 bases and J by 5 bases, with 2 bases of the junction left unmatched. The CDR3 nucleotides read TGTGCCAGCAGCTTAGCGACTAGCGGGAGCCACGAGCAGTACTTC. The encoded protein is CASSLATSGSHEQYF.

V usage is TRBV27 and J usage is TRBJ1-2, with 9 positions matching TRBD1. Germline CDR1 reads MNHEY; CDR2 reads SMNVEV (reference sequence). The CDR3 is 12 amino acids. V shed 6 bases and J 4 bases; nucleotides not matched to a gene: 0. The chain's CDR3 is CASRTGGYGYTF. The CDR3 DNA reads TGTGCCAGCAGGACAGGGGGCTATGGCTACACCTTC.